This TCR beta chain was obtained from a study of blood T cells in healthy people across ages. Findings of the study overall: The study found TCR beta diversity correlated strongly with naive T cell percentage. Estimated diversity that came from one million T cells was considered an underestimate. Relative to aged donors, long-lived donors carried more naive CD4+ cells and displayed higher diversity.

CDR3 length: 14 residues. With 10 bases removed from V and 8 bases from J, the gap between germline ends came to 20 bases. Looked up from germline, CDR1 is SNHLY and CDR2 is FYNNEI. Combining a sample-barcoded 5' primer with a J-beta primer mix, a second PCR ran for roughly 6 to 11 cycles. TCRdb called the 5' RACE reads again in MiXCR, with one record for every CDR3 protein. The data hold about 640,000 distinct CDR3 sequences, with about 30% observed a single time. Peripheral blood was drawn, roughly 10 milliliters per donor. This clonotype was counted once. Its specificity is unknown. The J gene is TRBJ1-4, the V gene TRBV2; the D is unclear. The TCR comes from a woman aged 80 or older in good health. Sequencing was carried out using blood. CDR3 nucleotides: TGTGCCACAATTAGGACTCGGACGGAGGAAAAACTGTTTTTT. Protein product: CATIRTRTEEKLFF.